This T cell receptor (beta chain) was retrieved from a study of T cell changes during pregnancy in multiple sclerosis. This CDR3 spans 13 amino acids. Trimming shortened V by 4 bases and J by 2 bases, and 9 bases separated the two germline ends. Germline CDR1 reads MGHRA; CDR2 reads YSYEKL. The table came from immunoSEQ multiplex PCR; TCRdb's copy has only in-frame clones and leaves some out. Among approximately 12,000 clones listed, 85% to 90% were seen once. The sequenced sample was CD8+ T cells from peripheral blood mononuclear cells, obtained after pregnancy. The gene calls are TRBV4-1 and TRBJ2-7, with a possible D match to TRBD2 (5 bases). The sequence was obtained from a female donor in good health, enrolled as a control in a pregnancy study. CDR3 nucleotide sequence: TGCGCCAGCAGCCCGGGGTCTACCTACGAGCAGTACTTC. Protein product: CASSPGSTYEQYF.